What follows describes a single TCR beta chain. The data stem from a study of neoadjuvant anti-PD-1 for oral cavity cancer. Produced via immunoSEQ multiplex PCR; TCRdb's table is partial and in-frame only. The sample shows 14,000 or so clones, around three quarters of them seen only once. The sample's time point: after neoadjuvant nivolumab, at surgical resection. These newly diagnosed stage II-IVA oral cavity squamous cell carcinoma patients had no prior systemic or radiation treatment. Cohort: HPV-negative, locally advanced oral cavity squamous cell carcinoma patients. Blood cells were analyzed directly, without culture or expansion. Germline V gene sequence: CDR1 MNHEY, CDR2 SVGAGI. V lost 10 bases and J lost 7, with 20 bases in between. The CDR3 is 14 amino acids.

This TCR was sampled from a person aged 40 to 85 with oral cavity squamous cell carcinoma. The sequenced sample was PBMCs, obtained after nivolumab (anti-PD-1) treatment. The V call is TRBV6-5, the J call TRBJ2-1; D is possibly TRBD1 (5 bases). The DNA for the CDR3 is TGTGCCATCAAGGCAGGGATCCATCGTAATGAGCAGTTCTTC. Encoded protein: CAIKAGIHRNEQFF.